This passage covers 6 T cell receptor beta chains from one sample sequenced in a study of T-cell memory formation after mild COVID-19. TCRdb re-called the 5' RACE reads with MiXCR, one entry per CDR3 protein. The sample has about 430,000 distinct CDR3 sequences, 20% to 30% seen once. Sample: PBMCs or a T cell subset sorted from them (not recorded which). Receptor source: an adult woman who had mild COVID-19 (a few samples of this study predate the infection). Cell type and time point are not known.

This clonotype was seen ten or more times. The rearrangement links TRBV20-1 to TRBJ1-2; D call uncertain. The CDR3 length is 11 residues. V shed 0 bases and J shed 8 bases, with 7 bases lying between them. Germline CDR1 DFQATT, CDR2 SNEGSKA (reference sequence). The CDR3 is CSARDPSGYTF. The CDR3 DNA reads TGCAGTGCTAGAGATCCCTCGGGCTACACCTTC.

The chain recombines TRBV30 with TRBJ2-7; D is undetermined. The V end lost 3 bases, the J end lost 2 bases, and 14 bases lay between the germline ends. The CDR3 loop spans 14 amino acids. Germline-derived CDR1 and CDR2 are GTSNPN and SVGIG (reference sequence). The CDR3 here is CAWRRIGVAYEQYF. CDR3 coding DNA: TGTGCCTGGAGGCGTATCGGAGTTGCCTACGAGCAGTACTTC.

The genes are TRBV29-1 and TRBJ2-3; tentatively, D is TRBD1 (6 bases). This CDR3 contains 13 residues. The germline gives CDR1 SQVTM, CDR2 ANQGSEA. The ends were cut back, 2 bases at V and 4 bases at J, with 10 bases in the middle. The CDR3 loop is CSVERGSADTQYF. CDR3 DNA sequence: TGCAGCGTTGAAAGGGGGAGCGCAGATACGCAGTATTTT.

This clonotype showed up just a few times. The J gene is TRBJ2-7, the V gene TRBV10-3; TRBD2 might be the D (6 bases). CDR1 and CDR2 (germline): ENHRY, SYGVKD. The CDR3 extends over 14 amino acids. The V and J ends lost 10 bases and 0 bases respectively, with 16 bases between them. The CDR3 nucleotides are TGTGCCACTCCCCCGGGGGTCAACTCCTACGAGCAGTACTTC. This translates into CATPPGVNSYEQYF.

This clonotype was counted between two and nine times. The CDR3 DNA follows: TGTGCCAGCAGTGAGCGAGGGGGACGGGGGGAGCAGTACTTC. Protein: CASSERGGRGEQYF. The rearrangement uses TRBV27 and TRBJ2-7; D might be TRBD1 or TRBD2, each matching 6 bases. The CDR3 runs 14 residues. Trimming took off 5 bases at V and 7 bases at J, with 18 bases between the two ends. Germline CDR1 MNHEY, CDR2 SMNVEV (reference sequence).

V usage is TRBV27 and J usage is TRBJ1-3, with 7 positions matching TRBD1. The length of the CDR3 is 15 residues. Germline CDR1 is MNHEY and CDR2 is SMNVEV (reference sequence). V was clipped by 9 bases and J by 1 base; unmatched bases: 9. The CDR3 here is CARGETGSSGNTIYF. DNA of the CDR3: TGTGCCAGAGGGGAGACAGGGTCTTCTGGAAACACCATATATTTT.